This TCR beta chain was found in a study of vaccination effects on CD4 cells after COVID-19 (dated by TCRdb to 2022 to 2024). Background for the entire study: Each participant received two doses of an mRNA SARS-CoV-2 vaccine, either BNT162b2 or mRNA-1273. In the study, cultures from other donors were sequenced using the Oncomine TCR Beta short-read assay on an Illumina iSeq 100. In both COVID-19 convalescent patients and infection-naive vaccine recipients, the study compared SARS-CoV-2 spike-specific CD4+ TCR repertoires from before mRNA vaccination with those from after it. The full study included over 8 COVID-19 convalescent patients and a few SARS-CoV-2-naive healthy vaccine recipients.

Points on this clone: No antigen is known for it. No base-level quality is on record; no much larger clone is a single base apart.

Results and caveats for the whole study, not just this receptor: In healthy vaccine recipients, vaccine-induced clones were almost all SARS-CoV-2 mono-reactive, with only 1 of 255 cross-reactive with common cold coronaviruses. Only a small number of convalescent patients were included, and no early post-infection timepoints were available, which limited the study. Marked clonal contraction was observed in both infection-induced and vaccine-induced clones at late post-vaccination timepoints, consistent with waning T cell responses.

Receptor libraries were prepared by the immunoSEQ multiplex PCR assay. DNA from the cultured, isolated CD4+ T cells was subjected to TCR beta CDR3 sequencing. Regarding the original processing steps: The analysis removed non-productive TCR sequences, trimmed reads to the CDR3 region, and retained only CDR3s that were 7 or more amino acids long. The MANAFEST web app was used to identify antigen-specific clonotypes by comparing expansion in peptide wells with expansion in reference cultures. Positive clones required FDR<0.05 expansion versus reference and all other wells, odds ratio above 5, and frequency above 0.1% in two replicate wells. Cross-reactive clonotypes were defined as significantly expanded in SARS-CoV-2 spike wells and in at least one common cold coronavirus spike condition. CDR3 similarity was assessed by Levenshtein distance using the stringdist R package, and unrooted trees were constructed with ape in R 3.6.1. TCRdb mirrors the immuneACCESS table, restricted to in-frame sequences. Some clones are absent from its copies; in checked studies, under half trace to an unresolved V gene, and the reason for the others is unknown. That table supplies the V and J calls and clone size; D and trimming were determined from the DNA. This sample holds about 41,000 clones; around 68% were observed only once. About 28% of the sample goes to the ten largest clones.

In the ViraFEST assay, PBMC were stimulated with viral peptide pools, and antigen-specific CD4+ T cell clonotypes were then identified by expansion using TCR sequencing. After approximately 11 days of culture, CD4+ T cells were isolated with the EasySep CD4+ T cell isolation kit. The absence of prior SARS-CoV-2 infection in healthy vaccine recipients was confirmed by negative nucleocapsid antibodies before and after vaccination. A few million PBMC per well were cultured with 8.5 to 10 ug/ml peptides in IMDM containing about 5% human AB serum, 8.5 to 10 IU/ml IL-2 and gentamicin. Half of the culture medium was replaced with fresh IL-2-containing medium on days 3 and 7. Unless otherwise noted, each peptide stimulation condition was cultured in triplicate wells. PBMC were separated from whole blood using Ficoll-Paque Plus gradient centrifugation and were then either cryopreserved at -140C or used fresh. The overlapping peptide pools covered the spike proteins of SARS-CoV-2 as well as those of the common cold coronaviruses HCoV-NL63, HCoV-OC43 and HCoV-229E. The QIAamp micro DNA kit was used to extract genomic DNA from the cultured CD4+ T cells.

The TCR originated in a human donor who received a COVID-19 vaccine. The sequencing here drew on CD4+ T cells from PBMCs cultured with HCoV-OC43 spike peptides, taken before COVID-19 vaccination. The label giving this sample's cell subset or site can be read as: HCoV-OC43 spike overlapping peptide pool stimulation.

The nucleotide sequence reads TGCGCCAGCAGCAGGGACACTTACACAGATACGCAGTATTTT. Its product reads: CASSRDTYTDTQYF. The rearrangement combines TRBV5-1 with TRBJ2-3; 6 matching bases give a weak D call of TRBD1. V drops 4 bases and J drops 2 bases, leaving 11 bases in between. Taken from the germline V gene, the CDR1 and CDR2 loops are SGHRS and YFSETQ. The CDR3 spans 14 residues, from the cysteine through the phenylalanine. The sequence is cut down to CDR3 DNA, 42 bases in frame from base 1.